This TCR beta chain emerged from a study of blood T cell repertoires in COVID-19. This clone has ten or more counts. Profiled with immunoSEQ multiplex PCR; TCRdb holds only in-frame clones, not every one. The sample holds 60,000 to 75,000 clones; approximately 79% are singletons and the top ten take around 5.8%. CDR1 LNHDA and CDR2 SQIVND come from the germline V gene (reference sequence). V lost 6 bases to trimming and J lost 4 bases, with 9 bases between them. The CDR3 extends over 12 amino acids. The genes are TRBV19 and TRBJ2-5; no definite D call. The origin of this receptor is a woman in her 70s with acute or convalescent COVID-19. The specimen sequenced was peripheral blood. The CDR3 nucleotides read TGTGCCAGTAGCTACCACGGAGAGACCCAGTACTTC. As protein: CASSYHGETQYF.